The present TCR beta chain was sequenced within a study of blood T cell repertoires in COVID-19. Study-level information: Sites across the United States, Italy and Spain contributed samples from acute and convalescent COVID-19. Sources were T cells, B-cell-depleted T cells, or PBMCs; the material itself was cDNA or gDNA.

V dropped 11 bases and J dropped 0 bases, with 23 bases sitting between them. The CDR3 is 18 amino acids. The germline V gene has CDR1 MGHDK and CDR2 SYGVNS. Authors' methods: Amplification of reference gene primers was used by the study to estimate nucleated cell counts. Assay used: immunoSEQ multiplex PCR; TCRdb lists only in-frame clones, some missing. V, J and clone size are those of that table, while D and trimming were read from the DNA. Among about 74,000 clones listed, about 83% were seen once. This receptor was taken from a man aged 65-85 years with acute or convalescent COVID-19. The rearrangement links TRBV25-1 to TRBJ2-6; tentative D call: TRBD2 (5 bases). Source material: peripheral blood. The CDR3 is CAGPSGGHPSSGANVLTF. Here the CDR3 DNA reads TGTGCCGGACCTTCCGGAGGCCACCCAAGCTCTGGGGCCAACGTCCTGACTTTC.